The 3 T cell receptor beta chains reported below all come from one sample, sequenced in a study of blood T cell repertoires in COVID-19. Only in-frame clones appear in the TCRdb table, and some are missing; sequencing was by immunoSEQ multiplex PCR. This table has some 150,000 clones, 70% to 90% appearing once. The material sequenced was peripheral blood. These receptors all stem from a woman aged 60-70 years with COVID-19, enrolled during active disease.

This clone was observed a single time. The rearrangement links TRBV4-3 to TRBJ1-6, with D unresolved. This CDR3 comprises 15 residues. Trimming stripped 0 bases from V and 5 bases from J, with 8 bases between. The germline CDR1 and CDR2 sequences are LGHNA and YSLEER. CDR3 in amino acids: CASSQDDEDNSPLHF. CDR3 bases: TGCGCCAGCAGCCAAGATGACGAGGATAATTCACCCCTCCACTTT.

V gene TRBV9 combines with J gene TRBJ2-3; TRBD2 might be the D (6 bases). Trimming pared 0 bases from V and 4 bases from J, leaving 9 bases between. Germline values: CDR1 SGDLS, CDR2 YYNGEE. The CDR3 is 14 amino acids. CDR3 coding DNA: TGTGCCAGCAGCGTAGGCGGGACGCCAGATACGCAGTATTTT. Translating gives CASSVGGTPDTQYF.

V is TRBV30 and J is TRBJ2-3, with 9 bases lining up with TRBD2. CDR1 and CDR2 (germline): GTSNPN, SVGIG (reference sequence). Trimming removed 1 base from V and 1 base from J; junction bases left unmatched: 3. The CDR3 extends over 15 amino acids. For the CDR3, the DNA is TGTGCCTGGAGTGCTCTAGCGGGACGCACAGATACGCAGTATTTT. Its protein is CAWSALAGRTDTQYF.